This T cell receptor (beta chain) is from a study of cytomegalovirus exposure and HLA in healthy donors. Amplification used 60 Vbeta primers and 13 Jbeta primers. Only in-frame clones appear in the TCRdb table, and some are missing; sequencing was by immunoSEQ multiplex PCR. The sample shows approximately 110,000 clones, roughly two thirds of them seen only once. The CDR3 consists of 15 residues. The germline CDR1 and CDR2 sequences are SEHNR and FQNEAQ (reference sequence). J lost 5 bases, V lost 4 bases, and 8 bases had no gene match. Sequencing was carried out using PBMCs. The chain joins TRBV7-9 to TRBJ1-5; 7 bases fit TRBD1. The TCR comes from a man between 35 and 55 years old in good health and CMV-seronegative. Here the CDR3 reads CASSSTQTGYQPQHF. In DNA form, the CDR3 reads TGTGCCAGCAGCTCAACACAGACAGGGTATCAGCCCCAGCATTTT.